The 25 T cell receptor beta chains presented below share a single source sample, sequenced in a study of T cells in Graves' hyperthyroidism and ophthalmopathy (dated by TCRdb to the late 2010s). Receptor libraries were prepared by multiplex PCR. TCRdb lists the instrument as Illumina HiSeq 2000. TCR beta CDR3 regions were amplified from RNA transcripts. The first round of RT-PCR for the TCR CDR3 was performed with the HTBI primer set and the Qiagen OneStep RT-PCR kit. Starting from the raw public reads, TCRdb applied fastp trimming at Q25, assembled clones with MiXCR and retained in-frame beta chains. Each CDR3 protein gets just one entry, which takes the most common genes and DNA from the rows behind it. The sample contains more than 350,000 distinct CDR3 sequences, roughly 14% of them found a single time. The ten most abundant clones make up 15% to 20% of the sample. The sequenced sample was blood. These receptors originate from a woman under 40 with Graves' ophthalmopathy.

This clonotype was recorded at least ten times. The rearrangement uses TRBV5-6 and TRBJ2-7; D gene uncertain. The CDR3 length is 15 residues. Trimming pared 4 bases from V and 2 bases from J, leaving 16 bases between. Germline values: CDR1 SGHDT, CDR2 YYEEEE. CDR3: CASSHQYYDTYEQYF. The CDR3 region has the DNA TGTGCCAGCAGCCACCAGTACTACGACACCTACGAGCAGTACTTC.

The sample holds many counts of this clonotype. The J gene is TRBJ1-2, the V gene TRBV5-1, with TRBD1 as a possible D gene (6 bases). CDR1 is SGHRS and CDR2 is YFSETQ in the germline V gene. The CDR3 length is 14 residues. Trimming stripped 4 bases from V and 6 bases from J, with 16 bases between. CDR3 DNA: TGCGCCAGCAGCCAGGGACAAGCCAGTAATGGCTACACCTTC. Its protein product is CASSQGQASNGYTF.

The chain combines TRBV11-2 with TRBJ2-5; no firm D call. V lost 1 base and J 5 bases, leaving 17 bases between the germline ends. The germline CDR1 and CDR2 sequences are SGHAT and FQNNGV. The CDR3 covers 16 residues. The CDR3, as DNA: TGTGCCAGCAGCTTAGGGAGTGGTCGGGTGGGGGAGACCCAGTACTTC. The encoded protein is CASSLGSGRVGETQYF. Using reference TRBV11-2 and TRBJ2-5 for the parts outside the CDR3, the full variable domain is EAGVAQSPRYKIIEKRQSVAFWCNPISGHATLYWYQQILGQGPKLLIQFQNNGVVDDSQLPKDRFSAERLKGVDSTLKIQPAKLEDSAVYLCASSLGSGRVGETQYFGPGTRLLVL.

This clonotype was counted ten times or more. V is TRBV2 and J is TRBJ1-3; D uncertain. Trimming took off 5 bases at V and 8 bases at J, with 22 bases between the two ends. CDR3 length equals 16 residues. The germline CDR1 and CDR2 sequences are SNHLY and FYNNEI. The DNA for the CDR3 is TGTGCCAGCAGTTCTCCTGCGGGGTATGGGTCGGACACCATATATTTT. It yields the protein CASSSPAGYGSDTIYF.

The genes are TRBV16 and TRBJ1-4; D is perhaps TRBD1 (5 bases). This CDR3 is 16 amino acids long. The V gene's germline CDR1 is KGHSY and CDR2 FQNENV. V was cut by 0 bases and J by 8 bases, with 16 bases left in between. Here the CDR3 DNA reads TGTGCCAGCAGCCAATCCGGAGGGGAGGCTCGGGAAAAACTGTTTTTT. Translated, it gives CASSQSGGEAREKLFF.

This clonotype was seen at least ten times. The V gene is TRBV15, the J gene TRBJ2-7, with D uncertain. V gave up 2 bases and J gave up 1 base, with 9 bases separating them. This CDR3 has 14 residues. Germline CDR1 is LNHNV and CDR2 is YYDKDF (reference sequence). This chain's CDR3 is CATSRQATSYEQYF. The DNA for the CDR3 is TGTGCCACCAGCAGACAGGCGACATCCTACGAGCAGTACTTC.

This clonotype was detected many times. The rearrangement joins TRBV12-3 or TRBV12-4 to TRBJ1-5; no reliable D call. The CDR3 is made up of 12 amino acids. V was trimmed by 3 bases and J by 6 bases, leaving 6 bases between them. The CDR3 spells CASSFEVQPQHF. CDR3 bases: TGTGCCAGCAGTTTTGAGGTTCAGCCCCAGCATTTT.

This clonotype showed up just a few times. This chain links TRBV10-2 with TRBJ2-3, with D unclear. CDR1 is WSHSY and CDR2 is SAAADI in the germline V gene. Deletions cut 1 base from V and 5 bases from J, with 10 bases between. CDR3 length equals 14 residues. Here the CDR3 reads CASSEWPRGDTQYF. The DNA of the CDR3 is TGCGCCAGCAGTGAGTGGCCAAGAGGAGATACGCAGTATTTT.

V and J are TRBV7-9 and TRBJ1-3; 8 nucleotides agree with TRBD1. V was pared by 5 bases and J by 3 bases, with 6 bases of the junction left unmatched. The CDR3 has 15 residues. The germline V gene encodes CDR1 SEHNR and CDR2 FQNEAQ (reference sequence). This CDR3 reads CASSPRTGHGNTIYF. CDR3 nucleotide sequence: TGTGCCAGCAGCCCTAGGACAGGGCATGGAAACACCATATATTTT. Looking up the rest from reference TRBV7-9 and TRBJ1-3 gives the full variable domain: DTGVSQNPRHKITKRGQNVTFRCDPISEHNRLYWYRQTLGQGPEFLTYFQNEAQLEKSRLLSDRFSAERPKGSFSTLEIQRTEQGDSAMYLCASSPRTGHGNTIYFGEGSWLTVV.

Ten or more counts support this clonotype. The chain employs TRBV7-9 and TRBJ2-7; D remains unclear. CDR1 SEHNR and CDR2 FQNEAQ come from the germline V gene (reference sequence). This CDR3 comprises 15 residues. Deletions cut 3 bases from V and 7 bases from J, with 19 bases between. This CDR3 reads CASSFPSDRVGEQYF. CDR3 bases: TGTGCCAGCAGCTTCCCCTCGGACCGGGTAGGTGAGCAGTACTTC.

The sample holds many counts of this clonotype. This chain links TRBV3-1 with TRBJ1-3; D is undetermined. There are 15 residues in the CDR3. V dropped 6 bases and J dropped 2 bases, with 14 bases sitting between them. Germline-derived CDR1 and CDR2 are LGHDT and YNNKEL (reference sequence). In DNA form, the CDR3 reads TGTGCCAGCAGTCCAAAGGGAGGAGCTGGAAACACCATATATTTT. It yields the protein CASSPKGGAGNTIYF.

This clonotype was found many times. V is TRBV4-2 and J is TRBJ1-5; D may be TRBD1 (5 bases). Germline V gene sequence: CDR1 LGHNA, CDR2 YNFKEQ. The CDR3 has 15 amino acids. Trimming shortened V by 9 bases and J by 0 bases, and 15 bases separated the two germline ends. CDR3 sequence reads: CASSAGGSSNQPQHF. Written as DNA, the CDR3 is TGTGCCAGTAGTGCCGGGGGAAGTAGCAATCAGCCCCAGCATTTT.

This clonotype was seen repeatedly, ten times or more. The V call is TRBV3-1, the J call TRBJ2-2; D might be TRBD2 (6 bases). Germline CDR1 reads LGHDT; CDR2 reads YNNKEL (reference sequence). The CDR3 consists of 15 residues. Trimming took 1 base from V and 2 from J, leaving 8 bases between them. CDR3 amino acids: CASSQVAANTGELFF. The CDR3 DNA reads as TGTGCCAGCAGCCAAGTAGCGGCCAACACCGGGGAGCTGTTTTTT.

This clonotype was seen repeatedly, ten times or more. The rearrangement uses TRBV18 and TRBJ2-3; D is unresolved. Germline V gives CDR1 KGHSH, CDR2 LQKENI. The V gene lost 0 bases and the J gene lost 1 base, with 11 bases spanning the gap. The CDR3 runs 16 residues. This CDR3 is CASSPPSTLGTDTQYF. CDR3 bases: TGTGCCAGCTCACCACCCTCCACCTTAGGCACAGATACGCAGTATTTT.

This clonotype was detected many times. The rearrangement links TRBV12-3 or TRBV12-4 to TRBJ2-7; tentative D call: TRBD1 (5 bases). V was pared by 7 bases and J by 5 bases, with 15 bases between. This CDR3 comprises 13 residues. The chain's CDR3 is CASTFVQGDEQYF. Here the CDR3 DNA reads TGTGCCAGCACCTTTGTCCAGGGTGACGAGCAGTACTTC.

This clonotype was seen only once. One junction end disagrees with the germline gene, perhaps due to a read error. This chain uses TRBV27 with TRBJ2-7; 7 bases are shared with TRBD1. The CDR3 runs 15 residues. The germline V gene has CDR1 MNHEY and CDR2 SMNVEV (reference sequence). The CDR3 spells CASSLFRDRYYDQYF. CDR3 sequence (DNA): TGTGCCAGCAGTTTATTTCGGGACAGATACTACGATCAGTACTTC.

This clonotype was seen ten or more times. The chain combines TRBV3-1 with TRBJ1-4; TRBD1 is a possible D gene (6 bases). Germline assignment: CDR1 LGHDT and CDR2 YNNKEL (reference sequence). V was pared by 9 bases and J by 7 bases, with 15 bases between. There are 13 residues in the CDR3. CDR3 sequence (DNA): TGTGCCAGTACTAAACAGGGAAGTGAAAAACTGTTTTTT. Encoded protein: CASTKQGSEKLFF.

This clonotype appeared many times. J is TRBJ1-2 and V is TRBV2; D call uncertain. Trimming cost V 6 bases and J 8 bases, with 7 bases left between them. The CDR3 length is 10 residues. CDR1 SNHLY and CDR2 FYNNEI come from the germline V gene. For the CDR3, the DNA is TGTGCCAGCAGGGGAGGAGGCTACACCTTC. Its translation: CASRGGGYTF.

This clonotype was found many times. The chain is built from TRBV20-1 and TRBJ2-3; TRBD2 is a possible D gene (6 bases). The CDR3 totals 14 residues. Trimming stripped 4 bases from V and 2 bases from J, with 13 bases between. CDR1 and CDR2 from the germline V gene are DFQATT and SNEGSKA (reference sequence). The CDR3, as DNA: TGCAGTGCTACAGCGGCGGGACTCACAGATACGCAGTATTTT. Its protein is CSATAAGLTDTQYF.

The chain links TRBV12-3 or TRBV12-4 to TRBJ2-4; D is ambiguous. CDR3 size: 13 residues. V lost 3 bases and J 8 bases, leaving 11 bases between the germline ends. The CDR3 coding sequence is TGTGCCAGCAGTTTCTCCGGTAGAGACATTCAGTACTTC. Protein sequence: CASSFSGRDIQYF.

This clonotype was picked up many times. The J gene is TRBJ1-3, the V gene TRBV11-2; D is uncertain. Trimming took 2 bases from V and 2 from J, leaving 10 bases between them. The CDR3 contains 15 residues. The germline V gene encodes CDR1 SGHAT and CDR2 FQNNGV. DNA of the CDR3: TGTGCCAGCAGCTTAAAAGGGAATCCTGGAAACACCATATATTTT. Its translation: CASSLKGNPGNTIYF.

This sequence joins TRBV6-2 or TRBV6-3 and TRBJ1-1; D uncertain. This CDR3 region has 16 residues. CDR1 is MNHEY and CDR2 is SVGEGT in the germline V gene. V was cut by 10 bases and J by 4 bases, with 25 bases left in between. The CDR3 here is CATSRKEARRGTEAFF. The CDR3 DNA reads TGTGCCACCTCGAGAAAGGAGGCGCGGCGAGGCACTGAAGCTTTCTTT.

This clonotype was detected ten times or more. The V gene is TRBV30, the J gene TRBJ1-3; no reliable D call. Looked up from germline, CDR1 is GTSNPN and CDR2 is SVGIG (reference sequence). The CDR3 is 14 amino acids. V lost 0 bases and J 0 bases, leaving 6 bases between the germline ends. The CDR3 spells CAWSVTRSGNTIYF. CDR3 DNA sequence: TGTGCCTGGAGTGTGACACGCTCTGGAAACACCATATATTTT.

This clonotype was observed many times. The chain couples TRBV2 to TRBJ2-5, with D perhaps TRBD1 (6 bases). Trimming shortened V by 3 bases and J by 1 base, and 12 bases separated the two germline ends. The CDR3 is 15 residues long. Germline CDR1 reads SNHLY; CDR2 reads FYNNEI. CDR3: CASSDRGSFQETQYF. CDR3 coding DNA: TGTGCCAGCAGTGACAGGGGAAGCTTCCAAGAGACCCAGTACTTC.

The chain links TRBV6-1 to TRBJ1-3, with no clear D. CDR1 is MNHNS, CDR2 SASEGT, per germline. V gave up 5 bases and J gave up 0 bases, with 14 bases separating them. The CDR3 covers 16 residues. CDR3 region: CASSSPSVSSGNTIYF. CDR3 nucleotide sequence: TGTGCCAGCAGTTCCCCCTCGGTTAGCTCTGGAAACACCATATATTTT.